Sequencing of this T cell receptor beta chain was carried out in a study of T cell responses to AZD1222 COVID-19 vaccine. Regarding the study as a whole: Spike regions recognized by vaccine-associated CD4 TCRs spanned the protein, led by 160-218 and 743-854.

The V and J ends lost 0 bases and 6 bases, in that order; junction bases with no gene match: 9. Germline V gives CDR1 LGHDT, CDR2 YNNKEL (reference sequence). The CDR3 is 16 amino acids. This clone was seen just once. As yet, its antigen is unknown. Some clones are missing from TCRdb's copy, which holds only in-frame ones; the method was immunoSEQ multiplex PCR. The sample lists 200,000 to 250,000 clones, approximately 94% occurring once. The clonotype was recovered from an adult in good health. The rearrangement joins TRBV3-1 (or the pseudogene TRBV3-2) to TRBJ1-2; TRBD1 agrees at 8 bases. The material sequenced was peripheral blood, taken on day 0 of MenACWY control vaccination. The CDR3 sequence: CASSQDTNRGRHGYTF. Here the CDR3 DNA reads TGTGCCAGCAGCCAAGATACAAACAGGGGGAGGCATGGCTACACCTTC.